The clone carrying this TCR beta chain has only a few counts. The data were taken from a study of T cells in Graves' hyperthyroidism and ophthalmopathy. What was amplified from RNA transcripts were TCR beta CDR3 regions. HTBI primers were used for first-round RT-PCR of the TCR CDR3. A single record per CDR3 protein comes from TCRdb applying MiXCR to the multiplex PCR reads. The sample holds 600,000 or so distinct CDR3 sequences, 15% to 20% seen once. The sequenced material came from blood. The TCR sequence derives from a woman under 40 with Graves' hyperthyroidism.

The CDR3 protein is CAISASGGNQPQHF. CDR3 nucleotides: TGTGCCATCAGCGCCTCAGGGGGGAATCAGCCCCAGCATTTT. This chain connects TRBV10-3 to TRBJ1-5, with 7 bases matching TRBD1. The trim removed 6 bases at V and 4 bases at J, leaving 6 bases unmatched. The CDR3 loop spans 14 amino acids. The germline V gene has CDR1 ENHRY and CDR2 SYGVKD.